The 10 T cell receptor beta chains given below trace back to one sample, sequenced in a study of siplizumab effects on memory and regulatory T cells. The protocol was immunoSEQ multiplex PCR, while the TCRdb copy is restricted to in-frame clones and leaves out a portion. The top ten clones hold less than 20% of a sample with about 85,000 clones, 95% of them seen once. Sequenced material: CD8+ T cells sorted from blood. The receptor set was obtained from a human donor in good health.

This chain connects TRBV27 to TRBJ1-1, with 9 bases that match TRBD1. This CDR3 is built from 14 residues. Germline-derived CDR1 and CDR2 are MNHEY and SMNVEV (reference sequence). Germline trimming cut 4 bases from V and 4 bases from J; bases unmatched to any gene: 4. This chain's CDR3 is CASSSQGAGTEAFF. The CDR3 DNA sequence: TGTGCCAGCAGTTCACAGGGGGCAGGCACTGAAGCTTTCTTT.

The gene calls are TRBV11-2 and TRBJ2-7, with no clear D. Deletions cut 6 bases from V and 0 bases from J, with 9 bases between. This CDR3 contains 13 residues. Germline loops: CDR1 SGHAT, CDR2 FQNNGV. CDR3 coding DNA: TGTGCCAGCAGGGACGCAAGCTCCTACGAGCAGTACTTC. It encodes CASRDASSYEQYF.

A single count supports this clone. The chain carries TRBV5-1 and TRBJ2-7, with 8 nucleotides matching TRBD1. With V trimmed by 4 bases and J by 0 bases, 21 bases remained unmatched. Germline-derived CDR1 and CDR2 are SGHRS and YFSETQ. The CDR3 contains 20 residues. CDR3: CASSHPPTGTGRPFSYEQYF. The DNA for the CDR3 is TGCGCCAGCAGCCACCCCCCCACCGGGACAGGTCGACCGTTCTCCTACGAGCAGTACTTC.

The CDR3 DNA sequence: TGTGCCAGTACCCTTCTAGCGGGAGGGGGAAATGAGCAGTTCTTC. This sequence encodes CASTLLAGGGNEQFF. This chain joins TRBV19 and TRBJ2-1; 12 bases agree with TRBD2. The V gene's germline CDR1 is LNHDA and CDR2 SQIVND (reference sequence). CDR3 size: 15 residues. The V gene end was trimmed by 7 bases and the J gene end by 7 bases; junction bases not matched to a gene: 8.

This chain joins TRBV10-3 and TRBJ2-7; possibly TRBD2 for D (5 bases). Deletions cut 6 bases from V and 1 base from J, with 13 bases between. The CDR3 runs 14 residues. In germline, CDR1 is ENHRY, CDR2 SYGVKD. This CDR3 is CAIRERETSYEQYF. CDR3 DNA: TGTGCCATCAGGGAGAGGGAGACTTCCTACGAGCAGTACTTC.

The gene calls are TRBV7-3 and TRBJ2-5, with 12 bases lining up with TRBD1. Germline V lookup: CDR1 SGHTA, CDR2 FQGTGA. This CDR3 comprises 16 residues. V trimming: 6 bases; J trimming: 4 bases; junction bases outside the gene matches: 9. CDR3 sequence (DNA): TGTGCCAGCAGTTTCGCCGGGACAGGGGGCGGAGAGACCCAGTACTTC. Its translation is CASSFAGTGGGETQYF.

This clone is a singleton in its sample. This chain uses TRBV2 with TRBJ2-3, with D maybe TRBD2 (6 bases). The CDR3 has 19 residues. Germline V gives CDR1 SNHLY, CDR2 FYNNEI. V lost 3 bases and J 0 bases, leaving 22 bases between the germline ends. This chain's CDR3 is CASSEGVGGRSRSTDTQYF. The CDR3 coding sequence is TGTGCCAGCAGTGAGGGGGTGGGAGGCCGGAGCCGTAGCACAGATACGCAGTATTTT. Together with reference TRBV2 and TRBJ2-3, the CDR3 gives the full variable domain: EPEVTQTPSHQVTQMGQEVILRCVPISNHLYFYWYRQILGQKVEFLVSFYNNEISEKSEIFDDQFSVERPDGSNFTLKIRSTKLEDSAMYFCASSEGVGGRSRSTDTQYFGPGTRLTVL.

The V and J genes are TRBV28 and TRBJ2-3; the D gene is possibly TRBD1 (6 bases). Germline lookup yields CDR1 MDHEN and CDR2 SYDVKM. This CDR3 contains 14 residues. Trimming took off 7 bases at V and 5 bases at J, with 16 bases between the two ends. The CDR3 loop reads CASNWGQGKDTQYF. DNA for the CDR3: TGTGCCAGCAATTGGGGGCAGGGAAAAGATACGCAGTATTTT.

This clone was detected a few times. J is TRBJ1-1 and V is TRBV6-5, with TRBD1 matching 7 bases. Germline CDR1 MNHEY, CDR2 SVGAGI. The CDR3 is 13 residues long. J lost 4 bases, V lost 2 bases, and 1 base had no gene match. The CDR3: CASSYRGRTEAFF. In DNA, the CDR3 is TGTGCCAGCAGTTACAGGGGGCGCACTGAAGCTTTCTTT.

This clone was seen once. V is TRBV7-8 and J is TRBJ2-1, with 9 bases that match TRBD2. The germline V gene has CDR1 SGHVS and CDR2 FQNEAQ. Losses at the gene ends were 1 base for V and 9 bases for J; bases not matched to a gene: 7. The CDR3 is 15 amino acids. The CDR3: CASSLGGRGDVEQFF. The CDR3, as DNA: TGTGCCAGCAGCTTAGGCGGGAGGGGCGATGTTGAGCAGTTCTTC.